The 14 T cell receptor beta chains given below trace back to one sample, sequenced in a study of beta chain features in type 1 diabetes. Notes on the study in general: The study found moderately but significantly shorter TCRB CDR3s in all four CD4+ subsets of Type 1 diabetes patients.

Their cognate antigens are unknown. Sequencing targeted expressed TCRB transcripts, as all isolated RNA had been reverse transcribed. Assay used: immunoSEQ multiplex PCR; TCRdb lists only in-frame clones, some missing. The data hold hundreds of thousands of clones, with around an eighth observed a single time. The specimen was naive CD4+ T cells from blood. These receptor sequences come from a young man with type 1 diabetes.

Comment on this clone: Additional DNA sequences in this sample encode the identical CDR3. This CDR3 reads CASGRVDTEAFF. The CDR3 bases are TGTGCCAGCGGAAGGGTGGACACTGAAGCTTTCTTT. This chain uses TRBV4-2 with TRBJ1-1; D is unresolved. The CDR3 runs to 12 residues. Trimming left V 8 bases short and J 3 bases short, with 10 bases between. Germline CDR1 and CDR2: LGHNA and YNFKEQ.

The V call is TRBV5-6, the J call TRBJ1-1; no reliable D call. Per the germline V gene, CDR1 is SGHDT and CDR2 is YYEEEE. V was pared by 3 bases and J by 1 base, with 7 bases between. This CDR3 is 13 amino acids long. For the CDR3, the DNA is TGTGCCAGCAGCTGGGTCACGAACACTGAAGCTTTCTTT. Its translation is CASSWVTNTEAFF. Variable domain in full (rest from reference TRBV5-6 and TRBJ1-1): DAGVTQSPTHLIKTRGQQVTLRCSPKSGHDTVSWYQQALGQGPQFIFQYYEEEERQRGNFPDRFSGHQFPNYSSELNVNALLLGDSALYLCASSWVTNTEAFFGQGTRLTVV.

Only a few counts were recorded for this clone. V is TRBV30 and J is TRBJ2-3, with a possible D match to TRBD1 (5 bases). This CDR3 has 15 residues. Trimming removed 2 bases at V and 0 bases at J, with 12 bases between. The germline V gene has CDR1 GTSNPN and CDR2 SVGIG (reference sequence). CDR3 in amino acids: CAWSIAGISTDTQYF. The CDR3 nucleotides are TGTGCCTGGAGTATTGCAGGGATCAGCACAGATACGCAGTATTTT.

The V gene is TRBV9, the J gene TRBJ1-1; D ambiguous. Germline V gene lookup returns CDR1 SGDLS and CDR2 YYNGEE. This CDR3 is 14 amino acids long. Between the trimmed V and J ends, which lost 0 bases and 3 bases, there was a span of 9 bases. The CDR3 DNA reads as TGTGCCAGCAGCGTAGCGTGGTGGGACACTGAAGCTTTCTTT. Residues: CASSVAWWDTEAFF.

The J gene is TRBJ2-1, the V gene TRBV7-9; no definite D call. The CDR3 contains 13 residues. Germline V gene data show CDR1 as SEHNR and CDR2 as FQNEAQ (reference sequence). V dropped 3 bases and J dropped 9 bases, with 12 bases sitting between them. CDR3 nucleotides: TGTGCCAGCAGCTTTGGACGCGTTAGTGAGCAGTTCTTC. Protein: CASSFGRVSEQFF.

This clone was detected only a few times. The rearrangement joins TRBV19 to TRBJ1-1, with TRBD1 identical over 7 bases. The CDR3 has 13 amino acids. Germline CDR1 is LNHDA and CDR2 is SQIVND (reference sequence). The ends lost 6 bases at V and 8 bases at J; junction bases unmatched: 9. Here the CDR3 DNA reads TGTGCCAGTAGGGGACAGCCCGGCGCCGAAGCTTTCTTT. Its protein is CASRGQPGAEAFF.

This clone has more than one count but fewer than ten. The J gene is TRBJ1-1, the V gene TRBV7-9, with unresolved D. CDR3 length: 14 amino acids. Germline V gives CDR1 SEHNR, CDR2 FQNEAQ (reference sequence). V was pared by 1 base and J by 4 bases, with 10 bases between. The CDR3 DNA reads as TGTGCCAGCAGCTTAGAGGGTGCGGGCACTGAAGCTTTCTTT. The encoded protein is CASSLEGAGTEAFF.

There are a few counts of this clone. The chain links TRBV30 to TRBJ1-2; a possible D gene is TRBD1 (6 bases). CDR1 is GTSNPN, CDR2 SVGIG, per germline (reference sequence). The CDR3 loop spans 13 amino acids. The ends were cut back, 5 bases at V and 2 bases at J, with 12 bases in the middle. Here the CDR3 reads CAWRGDRNYGYTF. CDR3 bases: TGTGCCTGGCGGGGAGACAGGAACTATGGCTACACCTTC.

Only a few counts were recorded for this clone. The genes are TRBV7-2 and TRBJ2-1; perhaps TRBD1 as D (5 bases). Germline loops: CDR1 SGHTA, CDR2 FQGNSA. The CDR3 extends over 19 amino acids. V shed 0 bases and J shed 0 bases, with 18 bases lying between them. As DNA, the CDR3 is TGTGCCAGCAGCTTAGCTGTCCTGGGGCTGAACCCCTCCTACAATGAGCAGTTCTTC. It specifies CASSLAVLGLNPSYNEQFF.

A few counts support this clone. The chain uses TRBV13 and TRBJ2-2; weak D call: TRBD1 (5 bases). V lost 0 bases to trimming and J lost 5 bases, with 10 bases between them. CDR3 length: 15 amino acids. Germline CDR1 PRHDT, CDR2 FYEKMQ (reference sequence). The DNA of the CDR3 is TGTGCCAGCAGCTTAGGCCTTGGGGCAACCGGGGAGCTGTTTTTT. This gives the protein CASSLGLGATGELFF.

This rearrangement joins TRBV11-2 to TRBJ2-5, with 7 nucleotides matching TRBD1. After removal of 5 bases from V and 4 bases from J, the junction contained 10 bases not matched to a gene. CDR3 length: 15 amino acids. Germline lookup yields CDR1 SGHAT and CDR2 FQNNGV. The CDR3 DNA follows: TGTGCCAGCAGCAACTCCGGGACAGTCGTAGAGACCCAGTACTTC. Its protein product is CASSNSGTVVETQYF.

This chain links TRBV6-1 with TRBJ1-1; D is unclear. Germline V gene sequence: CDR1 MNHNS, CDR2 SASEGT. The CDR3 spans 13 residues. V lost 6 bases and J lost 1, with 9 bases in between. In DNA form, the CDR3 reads TGTGCCAGCAGCTCCTACGCGAACACTGAAGCTTTCTTT. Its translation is CASSSYANTEAFF.

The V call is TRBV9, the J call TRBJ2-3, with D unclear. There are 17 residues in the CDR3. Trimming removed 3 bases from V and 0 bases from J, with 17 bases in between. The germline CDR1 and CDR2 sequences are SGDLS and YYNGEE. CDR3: CASSAPAWVSSTDTQYF. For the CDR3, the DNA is TGTGCCAGCAGCGCCCCGGCTTGGGTATCTAGCACAGATACGCAGTATTTT.

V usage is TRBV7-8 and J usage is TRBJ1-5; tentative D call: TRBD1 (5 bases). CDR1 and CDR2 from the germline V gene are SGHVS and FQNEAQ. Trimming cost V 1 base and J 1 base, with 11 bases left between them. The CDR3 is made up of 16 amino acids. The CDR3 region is CASSLVGGGSNQPQHF. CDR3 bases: TGTGCCAGCAGCTTAGTCGGGGGTGGCAGCAATCAGCCCCAGCATTTT. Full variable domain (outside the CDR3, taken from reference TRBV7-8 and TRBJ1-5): GAGVSQSPRYKVAKRGQDVALRCDPISGHVSLFWYQQALGQGPEFLTYFQNEAQLDKSGLPSDRFFAERPEGSVSTLKIQRTQQEDSAVYLCASSLVGGGSNQPQHFGDGTRLSIL.